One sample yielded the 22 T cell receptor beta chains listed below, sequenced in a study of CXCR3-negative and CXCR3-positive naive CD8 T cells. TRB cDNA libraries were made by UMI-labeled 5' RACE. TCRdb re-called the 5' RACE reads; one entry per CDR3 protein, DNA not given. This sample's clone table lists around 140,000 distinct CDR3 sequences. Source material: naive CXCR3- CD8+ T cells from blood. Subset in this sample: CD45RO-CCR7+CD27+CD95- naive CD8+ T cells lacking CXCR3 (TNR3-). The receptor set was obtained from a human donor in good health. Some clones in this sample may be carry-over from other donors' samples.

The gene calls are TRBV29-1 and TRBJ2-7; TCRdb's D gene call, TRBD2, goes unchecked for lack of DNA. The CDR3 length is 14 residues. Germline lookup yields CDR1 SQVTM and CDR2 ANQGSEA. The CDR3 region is CSVETEAGTYEQYF.

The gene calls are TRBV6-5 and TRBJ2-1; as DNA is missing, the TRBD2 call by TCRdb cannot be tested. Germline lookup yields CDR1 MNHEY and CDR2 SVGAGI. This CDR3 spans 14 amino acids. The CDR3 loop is CASNTGLAGGEQFF.

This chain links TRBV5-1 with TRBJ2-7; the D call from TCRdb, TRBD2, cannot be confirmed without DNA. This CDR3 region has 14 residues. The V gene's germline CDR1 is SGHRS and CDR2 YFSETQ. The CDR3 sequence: CASSLAGVSYEQYF.

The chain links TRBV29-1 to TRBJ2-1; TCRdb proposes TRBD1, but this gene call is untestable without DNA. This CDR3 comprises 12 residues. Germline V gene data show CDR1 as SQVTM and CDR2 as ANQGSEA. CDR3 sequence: CSGTARGDEQFF.

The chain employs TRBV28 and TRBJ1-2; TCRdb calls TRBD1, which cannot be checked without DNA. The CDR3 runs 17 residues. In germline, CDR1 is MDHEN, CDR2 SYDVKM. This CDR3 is CASSLVAGLGLDYGYTF.

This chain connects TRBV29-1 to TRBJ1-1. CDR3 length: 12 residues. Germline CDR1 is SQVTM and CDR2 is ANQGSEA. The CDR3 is CSVEFGADQAFF.

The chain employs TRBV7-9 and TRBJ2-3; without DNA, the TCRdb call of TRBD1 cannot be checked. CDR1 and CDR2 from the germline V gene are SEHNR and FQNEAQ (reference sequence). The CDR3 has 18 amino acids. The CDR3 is CASSRLAGQKYDTDTQYF. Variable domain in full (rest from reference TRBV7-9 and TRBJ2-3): DTGVSQNPRHKITKRGQNVTFRCDPISEHNRLYWYRQTLGQGPEFLTYFQNEAQLEKSRLLSDRFSAERPKGSFSTLEIQRTEQGDSAMYLCASSRLAGQKYDTDTQYFGPGTRLTVL.

The CDR3 is CSALRADTYEQYF. This sequence joins TRBV29-1 and TRBJ2-7; TCRdb returns TRBD1, unconfirmable since there is no DNA. Germline lookup yields CDR1 SQVTM and CDR2 ANQGSEA. The length of the CDR3 is 13 residues.

CDR3 protein: CASSDSGNGEQYF. The gene calls are TRBV7-3 and TRBJ2-7. CDR1 and CDR2 from the germline V gene are SGHTA and FQGTGA. This CDR3 has 13 amino acids.

The CDR3 reads CASSSPRFEAGSNTEAFF. This chain joins TRBV5-6 and TRBJ1-1; no DNA is available, so the TRBD1 call from TCRdb remains unchecked. CDR1 SGHDT and CDR2 YYEEEE come from the germline V gene. The CDR3 contains 18 residues.

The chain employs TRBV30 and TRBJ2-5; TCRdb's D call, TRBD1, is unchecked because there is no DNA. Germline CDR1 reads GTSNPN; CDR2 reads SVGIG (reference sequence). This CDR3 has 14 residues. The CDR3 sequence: CAWSVGQGQETQYF.

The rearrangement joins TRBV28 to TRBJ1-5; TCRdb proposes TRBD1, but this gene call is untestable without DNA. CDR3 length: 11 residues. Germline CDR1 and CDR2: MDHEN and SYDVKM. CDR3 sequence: CASSWGQGQHF.

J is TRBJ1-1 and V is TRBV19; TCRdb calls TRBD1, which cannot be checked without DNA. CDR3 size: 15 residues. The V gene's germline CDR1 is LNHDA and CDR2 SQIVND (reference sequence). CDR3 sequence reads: CASIGAARSNTEAFF.

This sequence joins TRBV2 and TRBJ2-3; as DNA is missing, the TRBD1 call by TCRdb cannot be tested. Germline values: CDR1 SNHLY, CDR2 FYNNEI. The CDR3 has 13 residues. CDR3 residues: CASNPGVTDTQYF. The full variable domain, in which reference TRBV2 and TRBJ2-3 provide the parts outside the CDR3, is EPEVTQTPSHQVTQMGQEVILRCVPISNHLYFYWYRQILGQKVEFLVSFYNNEISEKSEIFDDQFSVERPDGSNFTLKIRSTKLEDSAMYFCASNPGVTDTQYFGPGTRLTVL.

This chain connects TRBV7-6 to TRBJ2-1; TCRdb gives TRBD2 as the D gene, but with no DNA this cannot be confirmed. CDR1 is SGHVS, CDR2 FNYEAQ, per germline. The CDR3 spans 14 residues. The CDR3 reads CASSLAGLANEQFF.

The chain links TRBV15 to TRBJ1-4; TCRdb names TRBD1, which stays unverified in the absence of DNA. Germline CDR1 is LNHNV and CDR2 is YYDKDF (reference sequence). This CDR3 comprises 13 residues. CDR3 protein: CATGTSSNEKLFF.

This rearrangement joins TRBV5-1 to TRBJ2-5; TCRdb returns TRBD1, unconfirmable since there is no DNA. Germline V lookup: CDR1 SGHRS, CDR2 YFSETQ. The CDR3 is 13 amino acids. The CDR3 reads CASRTGLLETQYF. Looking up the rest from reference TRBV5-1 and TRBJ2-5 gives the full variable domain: KAGVTQTPRYLIKTRGQQVTLSCSPISGHRSVSWYQQTPGQGLQFLFEYFSETQRNKGNFPGRFSGRQFSNSRSEMNVSTLELGDSALYLCASRTGLLETQYFGPGTRLLVL.

The chain's CDR3 is CASSLYGYLEETQYF. This rearrangement joins TRBV5-1 to TRBJ2-5. This CDR3 contains 15 residues. Germline V gives CDR1 SGHRS, CDR2 YFSETQ.

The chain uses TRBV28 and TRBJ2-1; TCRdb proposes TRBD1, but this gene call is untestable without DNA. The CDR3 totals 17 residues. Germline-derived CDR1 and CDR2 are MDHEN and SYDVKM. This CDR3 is CASRDSKGDAAYNEQFF.

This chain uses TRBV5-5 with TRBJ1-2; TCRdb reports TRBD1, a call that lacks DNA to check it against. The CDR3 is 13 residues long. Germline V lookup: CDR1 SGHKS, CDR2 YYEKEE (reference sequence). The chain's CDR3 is CASSFQGDVGYTF.

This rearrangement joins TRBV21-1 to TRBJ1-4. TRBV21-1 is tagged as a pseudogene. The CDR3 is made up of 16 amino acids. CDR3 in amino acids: CASSKGLQTTNEKLFF.

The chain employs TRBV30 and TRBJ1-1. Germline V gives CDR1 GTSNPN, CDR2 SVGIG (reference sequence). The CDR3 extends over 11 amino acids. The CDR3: CAWDLGRGAFF.